Below, 8 T cell receptor beta chains from the same sample are listed, as sequenced in a study of OX40 agonist ivuxolimab in advanced cancers. The repertoire was sequenced with immunoSEQ multiplex PCR; TCRdb's copy has only in-frame clones and lacks some. The repertoire holds fewer than 65,000 clones, with roughly nine tenths as singletons. The starting material was CD4+ or CD8+ T cells sorted from blood, obtained in a trial of the OX40 agonist ivuxolimab. The receptors originated from an adult with an advanced solid tumor such as melanoma, head and neck, liver or kidney cancer.

V gene TRBV27 combines with J gene TRBJ2-2; 11 bases are a match to TRBD2. The CDR3 is 16 amino acids. CDR1 is MNHEY, CDR2 SMNVEV, per germline (reference sequence). Germline trimming cut 4 bases from V and 1 base from J; bases unmatched to any gene: 2. The CDR3 DNA follows: TGTGCCAGCAGTTATCTAGCGGGAGGGAACACCGGGGAGCTGTTTTTT. Protein: CASSYLAGGNTGELFF.

The chain links TRBV5-1 to TRBJ2-1, with 13 bases lining up with TRBD2. Germline assignment: CDR1 SGHRS and CDR2 YFSETQ. Trimming removed 2 bases from V and 6 bases from J; junction bases left unmatched: 2. This CDR3 is 15 amino acids long. CDR3 DNA sequence: TGCGCCAGCAGCTTCGGGACTAGCGGGACCAATGAGCAGTTCTTC. This gives the protein CASSFGTSGTNEQFF.

The chain is built from TRBV20-1 and TRBJ2-1; perhaps TRBD1 as D (5 bases). This CDR3 is 11 amino acids long. CDR1 is DFQATT and CDR2 is SNEGSKA in the germline V gene (reference sequence). V lost 5 bases and J 9 bases, leaving 11 bases between the germline ends. CDR3 protein: CSAGERGEQFF. The CDR3 nucleotides read TGCAGTGCTGGGGAAAGGGGTGAGCAGTTCTTC.

This chain links TRBV4-1 with TRBJ2-3; 9 positions match TRBD1. CDR1 MGHRA and CDR2 YSYEKL come from the germline V gene. The ends lost 2 bases at V and 7 bases at J; junction bases unmatched: 10. The CDR3 sequence is 16 residues long. CDR3 in DNA: TGCGCCAGCAGCCAACCGACAGGGGGTAGGGCGTATACGCAGTATTTT. It is translated as CASSQPTGGRAYTQYF.

V gene TRBV6-1 combines with J gene TRBJ2-7, with TRBD2 as a possible D gene (6 bases). CDR3 length: 13 residues. Deletions cut 6 bases from V and 5 bases from J, with 14 bases between. Germline CDR1 is MNHNS and CDR2 is SASEGT. This CDR3 reads CASRKRVGNEQYF. CDR3 nucleotides: TGTGCCAGCAGGAAGCGGGTGGGGAACGAGCAGTACTTC.

The chain is built from TRBV20-1 and TRBJ2-3; D unresolved. The V end was cut by 7 bases, the J end by 6 bases, with 8 bases between. CDR1 and CDR2 from the germline V gene are DFQATT and SNEGSKA (reference sequence). The CDR3 is made up of 10 amino acids. The CDR3 DNA follows: TGCAGTGTCAGCCCGGATACGCAGTATTTT. Its protein is CSVSPDTQYF.

The chain employs TRBV2 and TRBJ1-5, with D hard to call. The CDR3 extends over 14 amino acids. CDR1 is SNHLY, CDR2 FYNNEI, per germline. Between the trimmed V and J ends, which lost 6 bases and 2 bases, there was a span of 11 bases. CDR3 residues: CASSPLAGNQPQHF. The DNA of the CDR3 is TGTGCCAGCAGCCCCCTAGCCGGCAATCAGCCCCAGCATTTT. Together with reference TRBV2 and TRBJ1-5, the CDR3 gives the full variable domain: EPEVTQTPSHQVTQMGQEVILRCVPISNHLYFYWYRQILGQKVEFLVSFYNNEISEKSEIFDDQFSVERPDGSNFTLKIRSTKLEDSAMYFCASSPLAGNQPQHFGDGTRLSIL.

In this sample, this clone turned up once. The chain carries TRBV11-3 and TRBJ1-1; tentative D call: TRBD1 (6 bases). V was shortened by 4 bases and J by 5 bases, with 11 bases between the two germline ends. The germline V gene has CDR1 SGHNT and CDR2 YENEEA. CDR3 size: 13 residues. This CDR3 reads CASSYTGWTEAFF. CDR3 bases: TGTGCCAGCAGCTATACAGGGTGGACTGAAGCTTTCTTT.